This T cell receptor (beta chain) emerged from a study of T cells after yellow fever vaccination. This clonotype was counted ten times or more. MiXCR was run by TCRdb on the 5' RACE reads, yielding one entry per CDR3 protein. The sample holds around 320,000 distinct CDR3 sequences; approximately 8% are singletons and the top ten take 3% to 4%. The specimen comprised CD4+ T cells sorted from PBMCs, sampled 5 days after the yellow fever booster vaccination. The receptor was isolated from a man younger than 35 who received the YFV17D yellow fever vaccine.

This chain's CDR3 is CASSYSASRETQYF. The DNA for the CDR3 is TGTGCCAGCAGTTACTCGGCTAGCCGAGAGACCCAGTACTTC. The chain has TRBV6-2 or TRBV6-3 and TRBJ2-5, with D possibly matching TRBD2 (5 bases). Germline V CDR1 and CDR2: MNHEY, SVGEGT. This CDR3 has 14 residues. Trimming removed 0 bases from V and 4 bases from J, with 9 bases in between.